The text below deals with one T cell receptor beta chain. This sample was included in a study of blood T cell repertoires in COVID-19. Across the whole study: The United States, Italy and Spain were the sources of the acute and convalescent COVID-19 samples. PBMCs, B-cell-depleted T cells, or T cells were the source of the cDNA or gDNA that made up the material.

This CDR3 contains 13 residues. Germline lookup yields CDR1 MGHRA and CDR2 YSYEKL. The V and J ends lost 3 bases and 6 bases respectively, with 11 bases between them. Libraries were prepared by immunoSEQ multiplex PCR; TCRdb keeps only in-frame clonotypes and omits some of them. The table has around 430,000 clones, approximately 90% seen once. Sequenced: peripheral blood. This sequence was found in a woman aged 50 to 60 with COVID-19, enrolled during active disease. V and J are TRBV4-1 and TRBJ1-2, with a tentative D call TRBD1 (6 bases). CDR3 nucleotides: TGCGCCAGCAGCCATCTTCCAGGGGATGGCTACACCTTC. The encoded protein is CASSHLPGDGYTF.